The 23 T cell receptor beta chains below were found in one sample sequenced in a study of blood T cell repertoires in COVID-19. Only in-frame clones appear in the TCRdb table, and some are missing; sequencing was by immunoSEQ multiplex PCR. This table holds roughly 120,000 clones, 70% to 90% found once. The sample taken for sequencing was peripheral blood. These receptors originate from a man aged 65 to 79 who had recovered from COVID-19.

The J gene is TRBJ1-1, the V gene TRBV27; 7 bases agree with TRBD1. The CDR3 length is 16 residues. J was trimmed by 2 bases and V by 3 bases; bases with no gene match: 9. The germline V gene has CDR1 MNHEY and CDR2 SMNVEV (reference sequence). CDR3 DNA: TGTGCCAGCAGTTTTTTCCCGGAGGGGGCTAACACTGAAGCTTTCTTT. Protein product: CASSFFPEGANTEAFF.

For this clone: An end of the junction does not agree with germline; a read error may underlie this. The CDR3 is CASSLSGRARYNEQFF. CDR3 DNA: TGTGCCAGCAGTTTAAGCGGGAGGGCCCGCTACAATGAGCAGTTCTTC. V gene TRBV7-3 combines with J gene TRBJ2-1; TRBD2 agrees at 10 bases. CDR1 and CDR2 (germline): SGHTA, FQGTGA. CDR3 size: 16 residues.

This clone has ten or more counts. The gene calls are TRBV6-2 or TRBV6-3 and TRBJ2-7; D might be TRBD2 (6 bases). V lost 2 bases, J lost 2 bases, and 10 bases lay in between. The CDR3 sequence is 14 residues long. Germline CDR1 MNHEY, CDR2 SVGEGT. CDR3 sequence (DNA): TGTGCCAGCAGTTACGGCGGGGTGGCCTACGAGCAGTACTTC. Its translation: CASSYGGVAYEQYF.

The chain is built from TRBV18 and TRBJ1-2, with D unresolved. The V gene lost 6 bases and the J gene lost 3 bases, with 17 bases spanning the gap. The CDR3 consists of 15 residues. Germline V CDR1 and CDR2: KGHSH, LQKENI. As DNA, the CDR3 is TGTGCCAGCTCCCCGAGCCAGGCCAAGCACTATGGCTACACCTTC. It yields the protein CASSPSQAKHYGYTF.

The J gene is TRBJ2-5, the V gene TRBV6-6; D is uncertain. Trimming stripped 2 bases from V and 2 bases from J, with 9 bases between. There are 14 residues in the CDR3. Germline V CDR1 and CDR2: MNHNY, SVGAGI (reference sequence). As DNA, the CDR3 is TGTGCCAGCAGTTACGGCCAGCGACAAGAGACCCAGTACTTC. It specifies CASSYGQRQETQYF.

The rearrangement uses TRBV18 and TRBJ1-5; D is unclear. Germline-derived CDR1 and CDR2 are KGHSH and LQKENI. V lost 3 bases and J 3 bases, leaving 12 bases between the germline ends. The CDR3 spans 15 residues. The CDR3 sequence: CASSPLRLPNQPQHF. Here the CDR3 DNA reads TGTGCCAGCTCACCCCTCCGACTACCCAATCAGCCCCAGCATTTT.

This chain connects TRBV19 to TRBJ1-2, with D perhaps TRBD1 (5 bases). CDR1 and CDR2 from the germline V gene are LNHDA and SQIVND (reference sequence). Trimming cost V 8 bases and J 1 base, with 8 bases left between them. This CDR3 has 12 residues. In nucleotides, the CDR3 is TGTGCCAGTGGGGGGAGTAACTATGGCTACACCTTC. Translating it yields CASGGSNYGYTF.

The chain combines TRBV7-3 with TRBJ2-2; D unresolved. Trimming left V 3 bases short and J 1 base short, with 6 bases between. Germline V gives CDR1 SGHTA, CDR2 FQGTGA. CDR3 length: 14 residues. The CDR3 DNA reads TGTGCCAGCAGCTTGGCAGGGAACACCGGGGAGCTGTTTTTT. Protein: CASSLAGNTGELFF.

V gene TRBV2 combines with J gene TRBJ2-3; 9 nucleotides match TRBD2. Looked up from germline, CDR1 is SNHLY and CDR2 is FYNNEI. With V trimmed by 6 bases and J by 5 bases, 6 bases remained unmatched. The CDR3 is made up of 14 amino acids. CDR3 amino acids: CASSQAGGGDTQYF. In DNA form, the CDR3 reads TGTGCCAGCAGCCAAGCGGGGGGCGGAGATACGCAGTATTTT. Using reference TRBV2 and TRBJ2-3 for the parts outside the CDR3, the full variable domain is EPEVTQTPSHQVTQMGQEVILRCVPISNHLYFYWYRQILGQKVEFLVSFYNNEISEKSEIFDDQFSVERPDGSNFTLKIRSTKLEDSAMYFCASSQAGGGDTQYFGPGTRLTVL.

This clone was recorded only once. The CDR3 DNA reads as TGTGCCAGCAGCCAAGATATGGGCAGGACGGGGGATCAGCCCCAGCATTTT. Translated: CASSQDMGRTGDQPQHF. The rearrangement links TRBV4-2 to TRBJ1-5; tentatively, D is TRBD1 (5 bases). Germline V gene lookup returns CDR1 LGHNA and CDR2 YNFKEQ. This CDR3 comprises 17 residues. Deletions cut 0 bases from V and 5 bases from J, with 17 bases between.

As DNA, the CDR3 is TGTGCCAGTCGATACAGGGGTACCGGGGAGCTGTTTTTT. Encoded protein: CASRYRGTGELFF. The chain employs TRBV19 and TRBJ2-2, with 7 bases identical to TRBD1. The J segment lost 5 bases and the V segment lost 8 bases, leaving 5 bases of the junction unmatched. From germline, CDR1 is LNHDA and CDR2 SQIVND (reference sequence). The CDR3 is made up of 13 amino acids.

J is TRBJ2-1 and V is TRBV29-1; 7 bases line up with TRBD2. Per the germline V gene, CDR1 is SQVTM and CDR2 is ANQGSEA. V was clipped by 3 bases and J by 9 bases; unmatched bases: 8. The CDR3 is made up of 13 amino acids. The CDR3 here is CSVDPITGGEQFF. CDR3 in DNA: TGCAGCGTTGACCCGATTACGGGGGGTGAGCAGTTCTTC.

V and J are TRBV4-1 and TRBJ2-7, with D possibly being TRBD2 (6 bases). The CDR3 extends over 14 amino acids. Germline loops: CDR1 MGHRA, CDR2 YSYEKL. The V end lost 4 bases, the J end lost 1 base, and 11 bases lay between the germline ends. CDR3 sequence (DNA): TGCGCCAGCAGCCCAGGAGGGATATCCTACGAGCAGTACTTC. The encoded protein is CASSPGGISYEQYF.

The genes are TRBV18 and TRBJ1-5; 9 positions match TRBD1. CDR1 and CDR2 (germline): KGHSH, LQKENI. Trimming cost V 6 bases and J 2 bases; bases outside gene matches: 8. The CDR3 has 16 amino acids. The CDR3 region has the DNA TGTGCCAGCTCCGCGGGACAGGGTGGCGGCAATCAGCCCCAGCATTTT. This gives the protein CASSAGQGGGNQPQHF.

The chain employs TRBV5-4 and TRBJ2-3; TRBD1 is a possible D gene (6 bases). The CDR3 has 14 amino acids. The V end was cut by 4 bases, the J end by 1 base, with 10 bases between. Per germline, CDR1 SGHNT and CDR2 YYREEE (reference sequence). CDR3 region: CASSGRQGTDTQYF. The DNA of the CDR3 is TGTGCCAGCAGCGGAAGACAGGGCACAGATACGCAGTATTTT.

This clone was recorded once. The CDR3 DNA is TGCGCCAGCAGCCAAGATAAAGGGGTTGGGCAGCCCCAGCATTTT. It translates to CASSQDKGVGQPQHF. The rearrangement joins TRBV4-1 to TRBJ1-5, with D perhaps matching TRBD1 (5 bases). The CDR3 runs to 15 residues. Germline-derived CDR1 and CDR2 are MGHRA and YSYEKL. V lost 0 bases, J lost 7 bases, and 13 bases lay in between.

DNA for the CDR3: TGTGCCAGCGGGCAGGGCAGCACAGATACGCAGTATTTT. This encodes CASGQGSTDTQYF. The chain links TRBV5-5 to TRBJ2-3; a weak D match, TRBD1 (5 bases). This CDR3 is 13 amino acids long. Germline CDR1 reads SGHKS; CDR2 reads YYEKEE (reference sequence). The V and J ends lost 7 bases and 0 bases respectively, with 9 bases between them.

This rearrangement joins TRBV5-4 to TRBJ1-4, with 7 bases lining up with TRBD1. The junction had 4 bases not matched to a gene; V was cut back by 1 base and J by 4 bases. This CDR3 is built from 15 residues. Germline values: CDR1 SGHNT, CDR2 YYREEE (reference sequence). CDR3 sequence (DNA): TGTGCCAGCAGCTTGCAGACAGGGTTTAATGAAAAACTGTTTTTT. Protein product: CASSLQTGFNEKLFF.

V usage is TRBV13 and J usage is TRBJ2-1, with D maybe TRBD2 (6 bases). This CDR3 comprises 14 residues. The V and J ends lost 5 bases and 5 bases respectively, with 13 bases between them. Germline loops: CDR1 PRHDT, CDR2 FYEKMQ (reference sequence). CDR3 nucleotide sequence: TGTGCCAGCAGCCTCCAGGAGGGACACAATGAGCAGTTCTTC. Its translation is CASSLQEGHNEQFF.

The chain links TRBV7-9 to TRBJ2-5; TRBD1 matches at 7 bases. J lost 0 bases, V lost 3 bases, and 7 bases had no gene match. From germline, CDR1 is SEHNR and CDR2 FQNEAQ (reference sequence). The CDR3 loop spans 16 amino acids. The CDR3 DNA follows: TGTGCCAGCAGCTTCGGACAGGCCCAGTACCAAGAGACCCAGTACTTC. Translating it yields CASSFGQAQYQETQYF.

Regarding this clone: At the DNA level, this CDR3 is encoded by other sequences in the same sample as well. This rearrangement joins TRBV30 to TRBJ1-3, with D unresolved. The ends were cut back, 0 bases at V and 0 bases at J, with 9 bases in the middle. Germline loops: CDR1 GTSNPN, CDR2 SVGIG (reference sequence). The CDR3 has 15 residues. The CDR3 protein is CAWSVGRSSGNTIYF. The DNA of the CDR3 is TGTGCCTGGAGTGTAGGGAGGAGCTCTGGAAACACCATATATTTT.

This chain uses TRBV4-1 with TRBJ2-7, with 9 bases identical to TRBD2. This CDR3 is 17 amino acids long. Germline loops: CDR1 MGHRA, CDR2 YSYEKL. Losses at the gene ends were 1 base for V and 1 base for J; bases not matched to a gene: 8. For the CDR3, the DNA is TGCGCCAGCAGCCAAGCCCGACTAGCGGTCTATTCCTACGAGCAGTACTTC. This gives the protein CASSQARLAVYSYEQYF.

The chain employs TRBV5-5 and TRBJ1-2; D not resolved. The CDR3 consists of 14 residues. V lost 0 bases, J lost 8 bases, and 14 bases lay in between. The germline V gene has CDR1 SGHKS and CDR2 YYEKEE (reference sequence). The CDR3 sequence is CASSLGVDLGGYTF. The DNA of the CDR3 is TGTGCCAGCAGCTTGGGGGTAGATCTGGGCGGCTACACCTTC. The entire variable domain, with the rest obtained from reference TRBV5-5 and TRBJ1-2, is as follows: DAGVTQSPTHLIKTRGQQVTLRCSPISGHKSVSWYQQVLGQGPQFIFQYYEKEERGRGNFPDRFSARQFPNYSSELNVNALLLGDSALYLCASSLGVDLGGYTFGSGTRLTVV.